This is a list of T cell receptor beta chains from one sample in a study of radiotherapy plus CTLA-4 blockade in lung cancer. Generated by immunoSEQ multiplex PCR, the TCRdb table keeps only in-frame clones and is missing some. The sample includes fewer than 55,000 clones, roughly three quarters seen only once; the top ten take under 3%. The sample consisted of peripheral blood, taken from a patient treated with radiotherapy plus ipilimumab. The receptor source for this set is a human donor with non-small cell lung cancer whose response to radiotherapy plus ipilimumab could not be evaluated. Both conserved end residues are part of each CDR3. A D gene is named only where the DNA matches it firmly. Only part of the rows carry a size: once, few, many, or a class if the clone is expanded.

TRBV7-2	TRBJ2-7	TRBD1	NA	CASSLDRGQQQYF	TGTGCCAGCAGCTTAGACAGGGGTCAGCAGCAGTACTTC
TRBV7-2	TRBJ2-5	NA	few	CASSFGRAETQYF	TGTGCCAGCAGCTTTGGCAGAGCGGAGACCCAGTACTTC
TRBV9	TRBJ2-1	NA	NA	CASSVVGGSNEQFF	TGTGCCAGCAGCGTAGTGGGGGGATCGAATGAGCAGTTCTTC
TRBV2	TRBJ2-7	TRBD1	NA	CASGRGQVSSYEQYF	TGTGCCAGTGGACGGGGACAGGTGAGCTCCTACGAGCAGTACTTC
TRBV5-1	TRBJ2-3	NA	NA	CASSFGYRDHPYF	TGCGCCAGCAGCTTTGGCTACAGGGACCATCCGTATTTT
TRBV13	TRBJ1-3	NA	NA	CASNRNGFGVSGNTIYF	TGTGCCAGCAATCGCAATGGATTCGGGGTCTCTGGAAACACCATATATTTT
TRBV4-1	TRBJ2-1	TRBD1	NA	CASSLGQASSYNEQFF	TGCGCCAGCAGCCTGGGACAGGCGAGCTCCTACAATGAGCAGTTCTTC
TRBV5-1	TRBJ2-7	NA	few	CASSSTGTHDEQYF	TGCGCCAGCAGCTCAACTGGGACTCATGACGAGCAGTACTTC
TRBV5-1	TRBJ1-5	NA	NA	CASSLAVESGESNQPQHF	TGCGCCAGCAGCTTGGCCGTAGAGTCAGGGGAAAGCAATCAGCCCCAGCATTTT
TRBV5-1	TRBJ2-5	TRBD1	NA	CASSPGTASGTQYF	TGCGCCAGCAGCCCGGGGACAGCCAGCGGGACCCAGTACTTC
TRBV2	TRBJ1-4	TRBD1	NA	CASSEQGAVGEKLFF	TGTGCCAGCAGCGAACAGGGGGCGGTGGGGGAAAAACTGTTTTTT
TRBV6-1	TRBJ1-1	NA	NA	CASGKNGGTNTEAFF	TGTGCCAGCGGAAAAAACGGGGGAACGAACACTGAAGCTTTCTTT
TRBV6-6	TRBJ1-5	NA	NA	CASSYFVYQPQHF	TGTGCCAGCAGCTACTTCGTTTATCAGCCCCAGCATTTT
TRBV7-9	TRBJ2-7	TRBD2	NA	CASSVTSGRNYEQYF	TGTGCCAGCAGCGTTACTAGCGGGAGGAACTACGAGCAGTACTTC
TRBV11-1	TRBJ2-1	NA	NA	CASSSSPEQFF	TGTGCCAGCAGCTCATCCCCCGAGCAGTTCTTC
TRBV7-2	TRBJ1-1	TRBD1	once	CASSSTGLNTEAFF	TGTGCCAGCAGTTCGACAGGGTTGAACACTGAAGCTTTCTTT
TRBV19	TRBJ1-4	NA	NA	CASSDTQGEKLFF	TGTGCCAGTAGCGATACACAGGGTGAAAAACTGTTTTTT
TRBV7-9	TRBJ2-3	TRBD1	NA	CASSSRARDSYTDTQYF	TGTGCCAGCAGCTCAAGGGCCAGGGACAGCTACACAGATACGCAGTATTTT
TRBV25-1	TRBJ2-7	TRBD1	NA	CASSDGTGPYEQYF	TGTGCCAGCAGTGACGGGACAGGACCTTACGAGCAGTACTTC
TRBV25-1	TRBJ1-3	NA	NA	CASSLQGWGNTIYF	TGTGCCAGCAGTCTACAGGGTTGGGGAAACACCATATATTTT
TRBV14	TRBJ2-5	NA	NA	CASSQDLIETQYF	TGTGCCAGCAGCCAAGATCTTATCGAGACCCAGTACTTC
TRBV28	TRBJ1-5	TRBD1	NA	CASSPQGQGHQPQHF	TGTGCCAGCAGTCCCCAGGGACAGGGCCATCAGCCCCAGCATTTT
TRBV19	TRBJ2-7	TRBD1	NA	CASSATGGYEQYF	TGTGCCAGTAGTGCTACAGGGGGCTACGAGCAGTACTTC
TRBV9	TRBJ2-7	NA	few	CASNADSGYEQYF	TGTGCCAGCAACGCGGACAGTGGATACGAGCAGTACTTC
TRBV19	TRBJ2-1	TRBD2	once	CASTRESYNEQFF	TGTGCCAGTACGCGGGAGTCTTACAATGAGCAGTTCTTC